These 15 T cell receptor beta chains came from one sample sequenced in a study of T cell responses to AZD1222 COVID-19 vaccine. Here immunoSEQ multiplex PCR was the method, and the copy in TCRdb shows in-frame clones only, minus some. The table includes roughly 130,000 clones, 92% detected once. The sequencing used peripheral blood, collected on day 0 of AZD1222 vaccination. The receptors derive from an adult in good health.

The chain is built from TRBV5-1 and TRBJ2-7; no clear D gene. This CDR3 spans 13 amino acids. Germline V gene data show CDR1 as SGHRS and CDR2 as YFSETQ. Trimming pared 4 bases from V and 9 bases from J, leaving 17 bases between. The CDR3 region has the DNA TGCGCCAGCAGCGGCGAGGTTGGGCCAAGGCAGTACTTC. This encodes CASSGEVGPRQYF.

The gene calls are TRBV29-1 and TRBJ2-2, with 10 bases that match TRBD1. The germline V gene encodes CDR1 SQVTM and CDR2 ANQGSEA. The CDR3 is 13 residues long. After removal of 6 bases from V and 3 bases from J, the junction contained 1 base not matched to a gene. The CDR3 region has the DNA TGCAGCGTCGACAGGGGGCACACCGGGGAGCTGTTTTTT. Protein product: CSVDRGHTGELFF.

This clone was observed a handful of times. The CDR3 region has the DNA TGCAGTCTCTCCACAGGGGGCGGTGGCTACACCTTC. Translated: CSLSTGGGGYTF. The V gene is TRBV29-1, the J gene TRBJ1-2; TRBD1 aligns across 9 bases. CDR1 is SQVTM and CDR2 is ANQGSEA in the germline V gene. This CDR3 comprises 12 residues.

The chain employs TRBV27 and TRBJ1-5, with D perhaps matching TRBD1 (5 bases). Germline CDR1 is MNHEY and CDR2 is SMNVEV (reference sequence). Trimming pared 4 bases from V and 2 bases from J, leaving 9 bases between. The CDR3 sequence is 14 residues long. CDR3 residues: CASSSGGGNQPQHF. The DNA for the CDR3 is TGTGCCAGCAGTTCAGGAGGGGGCAATCAGCCCCAGCATTTT.

This clone showed up just a few times. The CDR3 here is CATSRPHRARSGNTIYF. In DNA form, the CDR3 reads TGTGCCACCAGCAGACCCCACAGGGCTCGCTCTGGAAACACCATATATTTT. The chain is built from TRBV15 and TRBJ1-3, with D possibly TRBD1 on 6 matching bases. V lost 2 bases to trimming and J lost 0 bases, with 14 bases between them. The length of the CDR3 is 17 residues. Germline V gene data show CDR1 as LNHNV and CDR2 as YYDKDF (reference sequence).

CDR3 region: CASSRITLTGSRQMNTEAFF. CDR3 bases: TGCGCCAGCAGCCGAATCACACTAACAGGGTCCCGCCAGATGAACACTGAAGCTTTCTTT. The genes are TRBV4-1 and TRBJ1-1; a weak D match, TRBD1 (6 bases). This CDR3 contains 20 residues. V was shortened by 4 bases and J by 0 bases, with 27 bases between the two germline ends. The germline CDR1 and CDR2 sequences are MGHRA and YSYEKL.

The chain couples TRBV5-1 to TRBJ1-1; D is ambiguous. Trimming took 0 bases from V and 5 from J, leaving 5 bases between them. Germline CDR1 is SGHRS and CDR2 is YFSETQ. This CDR3 is built from 12 residues. This chain's CDR3 is CASSLDGTEAFF. In nucleotides, the CDR3 is TGCGCCAGCAGCTTGGATGGGACTGAAGCTTTCTTT.

J is TRBJ1-4 and V is TRBV27, with no clear D. The CDR3 has 15 residues. CDR1 MNHEY and CDR2 SMNVEV come from the germline V gene (reference sequence). The germline V and J ends were trimmed by 5 bases and 0 bases, with 10 bases remaining between them. The CDR3 coding sequence is TGTGCCAGCAGTGTAAACAGTGCAACTAATGAAAAACTGTTTTTT. Translation: CASSVNSATNEKLFF.

The chain employs TRBV23-1 and TRBJ1-6; D unclear. TRBV23-1 carries the ORF label, with uncertain function. V lost 3 bases and J lost 0, with 18 bases in between. This CDR3 region has 19 residues. CDR3 region: CASSQFPPGSSSYNSPLHF. The CDR3 DNA sequence: TGCGCCAGCAGTCAGTTTCCACCGGGTTCTAGCTCCTATAATTCACCCCTCCACTTT.

The chain employs TRBV27 and TRBJ2-7; TRBD1 matches at 9 bases. This CDR3 is built from 14 residues. The germline gives CDR1 MNHEY, CDR2 SMNVEV (reference sequence). V trimming: 3 bases; J trimming: 3 bases; junction bases outside the gene matches: 3. CDR3 DNA sequence: TGTGCCAGCAGTTTCTGGGACAGGGTCTACGAGCAGTACTTC. Translating it yields CASSFWDRVYEQYF.

CDR3: CASSSWGAYEQYF. The CDR3 region has the DNA TGTGCCAGCAGTTCCTGGGGGGCCTACGAGCAGTACTTC. The chain has TRBV27 and TRBJ2-7; D is possibly TRBD2 (6 bases). Trimming took 4 bases from V and 2 from J, leaving 9 bases between them. Germline V lookup: CDR1 MNHEY, CDR2 SMNVEV (reference sequence). The CDR3 contains 13 residues.

The gene calls are TRBV7-9 and TRBJ1-1, with D tentatively TRBD1 (6 bases). Germline CDR1 is SEHNR and CDR2 is FQNEAQ (reference sequence). The CDR3 runs 13 residues. The V gene lost 4 bases and the J gene lost 4 bases, with 10 bases spanning the gap. The CDR3 coding sequence is TGTGCCAGCAGCTCGCAGGGGAGCACTGAAGCTTTCTTT. This translates into CASSSQGSTEAFF.

The chain recombines TRBV6-2 or TRBV6-3 with TRBJ1-2; D gene ambiguous. Germline-derived CDR1 and CDR2 are MNHEY and SVGEGT. The length of the CDR3 is 14 residues. V lost 0 bases and J lost 8, with 13 bases in between. CDR3 sequence (DNA): TGTGCCAGCAGTTACTCGGCCCCCGAGGAGGGCTACACCTTC. As protein: CASSYSAPEEGYTF.

This chain joins TRBV11-2 and TRBJ1-5; a possible D gene is TRBD1 (5 bases). The CDR3 covers 13 residues. Germline V lookup: CDR1 SGHAT, CDR2 FQNNGV. V lost 5 bases and J lost 2, with 7 bases in between. CDR3 sequence: CASSGGGNQPQHF. In DNA form, the CDR3 reads TGTGCCAGCAGCGGGGGGGGCAATCAGCCCCAGCATTTT.

The CDR3 bases are TGTGCCAGCAGTTACTCCCCGAACAGGGTTTGGGAAAAACTGTTTTTT. Translating gives CASSYSPNRVWEKLFF. The gene calls are TRBV6-5 and TRBJ1-4; possibly TRBD1 for D (6 bases). Germline V gene lookup returns CDR1 MNHEY and CDR2 SVGAGI. V gave up 0 bases and J gave up 8 bases, with 16 bases separating them. The CDR3 loop spans 16 amino acids.